Below are 19 T cell receptor beta chains sequenced from a single sample in a study of T cells after posttransplantation cyclophosphamide. The data were produced by immunoSEQ multiplex PCR, yet TCRdb's version contains in-frame clones alone and is incomplete. Observed in the sample are some 46,000 clones, none of them singletons. Sequencing used PBMCs. The receptors shown here come from a man in his forties in good health, CMV-negative, and a related stem cell transplant donor.

This clone was counted many times. The chain carries TRBV15 and TRBJ2-2; D remains unclear. The germline gives CDR1 LNHNV, CDR2 YYDKDF (reference sequence). Deletions cut 0 bases from V and 0 bases from J, with 8 bases between. This CDR3 is 16 amino acids long. Here the CDR3 reads CATSRDRTTNTGELFF. The CDR3 region has the DNA TGTGCCACCAGCAGAGATCGAACAACGAACACCGGGGAGCTGTTTTTT. Combining the CDR3 with reference TRBV15 and TRBJ2-2 gives the whole variable domain DAMVIQNPRYQVTQFGKPVTLSCSQTLNHNVMYWYQQKSSQAPKLLFHYYDKDFNNEADTPDNFQSRRPNTSFCFLDIRSPGLGDTAMYLCATSRDRTTNTGELFFGEGSRLTVL.

This clone came up many times. This rearrangement joins TRBV6-1 to TRBJ1-2; 10 bases align to TRBD1. Per germline, CDR1 MNHNS and CDR2 SASEGT. The CDR3 sequence is 15 residues long. V lost 3 bases to trimming and J lost 7 bases; unmatched junction nucleotides: 8. For the CDR3, the DNA is TGTGCCAGCAGTGAGCTACCAGGGACAGGGGTTGGCTACACCTTC. The encoded protein is CASSELPGTGVGYTF.

This clone was detected ten times or more. The chain joins TRBV5-1 to TRBJ1-1, with 11 bases that match TRBD1. The CDR3 runs to 17 residues. Looked up from germline, CDR1 is SGHRS and CDR2 is YFSETQ. The V segment lost 5 bases and the J segment 0 bases; nucleotides outside the gene matches: 9. CDR3 coding DNA: TGCGCCAGCAGGGGTGGGACAGGGGGACTGATGAACACTGAAGCTTTCTTT. Its protein product is CASRGGTGGLMNTEAFF.

The J gene is TRBJ2-3, the V gene TRBV27; the D is unclear. V lost 2 bases and J lost 6, with 12 bases in between. Germline V gives CDR1 MNHEY, CDR2 SMNVEV (reference sequence). The CDR3 totals 14 residues. The CDR3 DNA is TGTGCCAGCAGTTTACGCCCGGTGCGGGATACGCAGTATTTT. Translated: CASSLRPVRDTQYF.

The sample holds many counts of this clone. The chain carries TRBV18 and TRBJ2-1; 11 positions agree with TRBD2. The germline V gene has CDR1 KGHSH and CDR2 LQKENI. The CDR3 is 15 amino acids. The V segment lost 3 bases and the J segment 3 bases; nucleotides outside the gene matches: 1. DNA of the CDR3: TGTGCCAGCTCACCGGGACTAGCGGACTACAATGAGCAGTTCTTC. Protein: CASSPGLADYNEQFF. The full variable domain, its missing parts supplied by reference TRBV18 and TRBJ2-1, is NAGVMQNPRHLVRRRGQEARLRCSPMKGHSHVYWYRQLPEEGLKFMVYLQKENIIDESGMPKERFSAEFPKEGPSILRIQQVVRGDSAAYFCASSPGLADYNEQFFGPGTRLTVL.

In this sample, this clone turned up many times. The rearrangement links TRBV9 to TRBJ2-3, with 7 nucleotides matching TRBD2. With V trimmed by 0 bases and J by 2 bases, 3 bases remained unmatched. CDR3 size: 15 residues. Germline V CDR1 and CDR2: SGDLS, YYNGEE. The CDR3 protein is CASSVGAGNTDTQYF. Here the CDR3 DNA reads TGTGCCAGCAGCGTAGGAGCGGGGAACACAGATACGCAGTATTTT.

This clone was recorded many times. The V gene is TRBV4-1, the J gene TRBJ2-7; the D gene is possibly TRBD2 (5 bases). This CDR3 comprises 11 residues. Germline values: CDR1 MGHRA, CDR2 YSYEKL. Trimming cost V 1 base and J 9 bases, with 7 bases left between them. The CDR3 spells CASSQGGLQYF. For the CDR3, the DNA is TGCGCCAGCAGCCAAGGAGGGTTGCAGTACTTC.

This clone was recorded many times. CDR3 loop: CASSHGLAANTGELFF. CDR3 nucleotide sequence: TGTGCCAGCAGCCATGGACTAGCGGCGAACACCGGGGAGCTGTTTTTT. The chain has TRBV11-3 and TRBJ2-2; TRBD2 matches 10 bases. CDR1 and CDR2 (germline): SGHNT, YENEEA. V shed 5 bases, J shed 0 bases, and the junction held 3 bases outside the gene matches. The CDR3 consists of 16 residues.

This clone was recorded a few times. The chain links TRBV27 to TRBJ2-2; weak D call: TRBD1 (5 bases). Trimming left V 1 base short and J 0 bases short, with 12 bases between. CDR3 length: 17 residues. Germline V gene sequence: CDR1 MNHEY, CDR2 SMNVEV (reference sequence). The CDR3 here is CASSLFWGTANTGELFF. The CDR3 DNA is TGTGCCAGCAGTTTATTTTGGGGCACAGCGAACACCGGGGAGCTGTTTTTT.

This clone was observed at least ten times. The V and J genes are TRBV6-5 and TRBJ2-7, with TRBD2 as a possible D gene (5 bases). V gave up 8 bases and J gave up 0 bases, with 14 bases separating them. CDR3 length: 14 amino acids. Looked up from germline, CDR1 is MNHEY and CDR2 is SVGAGI. The CDR3 sequence: CASPLERNSYEQYF. CDR3 nucleotide sequence: TGTGCCAGCCCCTTGGAGCGGAACTCCTACGAGCAGTACTTC.

This clone has ten or more counts. The V and J genes are TRBV5-4 and TRBJ2-7; 9 nucleotides align to TRBD1. CDR1 is SGHNT, CDR2 YYREEE, per germline (reference sequence). The CDR3 length is 14 residues. The V gene end was trimmed by 0 bases and the J gene end by 5 bases; junction bases not matched to a gene: 3. CDR3 sequence reads: CASSLGDRVDEQYF. DNA of the CDR3: TGTGCCAGCAGCTTGGGGGACAGGGTTGACGAGCAGTACTTC.

This clone was found many times. The chain joins TRBV14 to TRBJ1-1; D call uncertain. V lost 2 bases to trimming and J lost 1 base, with 14 bases between them. The CDR3 has 16 amino acids. Germline assignment: CDR1 SGHDN and CDR2 FVKESK. CDR3 residues: CASSQFSGSGNTEAFF. DNA of the CDR3: TGTGCCAGCAGCCAATTCTCGGGCAGCGGGAACACTGAAGCTTTCTTT.

In its sample, this clone was seen many times. The chain carries TRBV29-1 and TRBJ2-1; 8 bases match TRBD2. Germline V lookup: CDR1 SQVTM, CDR2 ANQGSEA. V trimming: 4 bases; J trimming: 4 bases; junction bases outside the gene matches: 12. This CDR3 region has 16 residues. The CDR3, as DNA: TGCAGCGTTGGGGGTCAGCGGGAGAGACAGTACAATGAGCAGTTCTTC. Its translation is CSVGGQRERQYNEQFF.

This clone was counted many times. The V call is TRBV7-2, the J call TRBJ2-2; 7 nucleotides line up with TRBD1. Germline CDR1 and CDR2: SGHTA and FQGNSA. With 1 base clipped from V and 3 bases from J, the junction kept 2 bases outside the gene matches. The CDR3 sequence is 15 residues long. CDR3 DNA sequence: TGTGCCAGCAGCTTAGTGACAGGGTACACCGGGGAGCTGTTTTTT. It translates to CASSLVTGYTGELFF.

The table lists this clone with many counts. This sequence joins TRBV6-5 and TRBJ1-2; D perhaps matches TRBD1 (5 bases). Trimming took off 5 bases at V and 0 bases at J, with 13 bases between the two ends. The CDR3 has 15 residues. Looked up from germline, CDR1 is MNHEY and CDR2 is SVGAGI. In DNA form, the CDR3 reads TGTGCCAGCAGTCGGACATCTGGAGCTAACTATGGCTACACCTTC. As protein: CASSRTSGANYGYTF.

This chain connects TRBV2 to TRBJ1-5, with 11 nucleotides matching TRBD1. Germline V gives CDR1 SNHLY, CDR2 FYNNEI. With 4 bases clipped from V and 6 bases from J, the junction kept 5 bases outside the gene matches. The length of the CDR3 is 15 residues. The CDR3 spells CASSGRDRGSQPQHF. The CDR3 DNA reads as TGTGCCAGCAGTGGACGGGACAGGGGGAGTCAGCCCCAGCATTTT.

This clone was detected many times. The V call is TRBV30, the J call TRBJ1-2, with TRBD1 matching 7 bases. The CDR3 sequence is 15 residues long. Germline loops: CDR1 GTSNPN, CDR2 SVGIG (reference sequence). After removal of 3 bases from V and 8 bases from J, the junction contained 15 bases not matched to a gene. As DNA, the CDR3 is TGTGCCTGGAGCCCGACAGGGCTCACTCTGCAAGGCTACACCTTC. As protein: CAWSPTGLTLQGYTF.

This clone was picked up a small number of times. The chain combines TRBV5-1 with TRBJ2-5; 7 bases fit TRBD1. V shed 8 bases, J shed 2 bases, and the junction held 15 bases outside the gene matches. Germline values: CDR1 SGHRS, CDR2 YFSETQ. The CDR3 consists of 16 residues. The CDR3 nucleotides are TGCGCCAGTTCCCTAGAGGGACAGTCCATTCAAGAGACCCAGTACTTC. Residues: CASSLEGQSIQETQYF.

This clone was detected many times. This chain connects TRBV5-1 to TRBJ2-2; perhaps TRBD1 as D (6 bases). CDR1 is SGHRS and CDR2 is YFSETQ in the germline V gene. CDR3 size: 16 residues. The V end lost 0 bases, the J end lost 4 bases, and 13 bases lay between the germline ends. CDR3 in DNA: TGCGCCAGCAGCTTGGAAGGGGGTACGGGCACCGGGGAGCTGTTTTTT. It encodes CASSLEGGTGTGELFF.